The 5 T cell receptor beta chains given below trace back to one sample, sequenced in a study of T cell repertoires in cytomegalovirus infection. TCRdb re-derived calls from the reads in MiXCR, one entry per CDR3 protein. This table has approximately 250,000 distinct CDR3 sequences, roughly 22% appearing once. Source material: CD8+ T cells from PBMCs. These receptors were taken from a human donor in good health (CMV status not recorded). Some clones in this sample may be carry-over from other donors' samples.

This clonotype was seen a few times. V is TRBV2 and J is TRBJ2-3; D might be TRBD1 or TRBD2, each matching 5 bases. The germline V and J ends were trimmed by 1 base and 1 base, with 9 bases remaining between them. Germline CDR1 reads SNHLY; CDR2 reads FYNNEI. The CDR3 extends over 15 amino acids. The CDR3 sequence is CASSEVGGGTDTQYF. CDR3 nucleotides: TGTGCCAGCAGTGAAGTTGGGGGAGGCACAGATACGCAGTATTTT.

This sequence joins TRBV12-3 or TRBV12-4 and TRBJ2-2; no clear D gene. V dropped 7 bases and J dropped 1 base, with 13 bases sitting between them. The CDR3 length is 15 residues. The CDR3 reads CASTISERNTGELFF. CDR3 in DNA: TGTGCCAGCACCATATCGGAACGGAACACCGGGGAGCTGTTTTTT.

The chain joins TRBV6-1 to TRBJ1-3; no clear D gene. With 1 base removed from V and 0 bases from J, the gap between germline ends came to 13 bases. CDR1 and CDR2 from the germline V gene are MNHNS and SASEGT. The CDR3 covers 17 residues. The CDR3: CASSEVKSAYSGNTIYF. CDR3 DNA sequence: TGTGCCAGCAGTGAAGTGAAATCGGCATACTCTGGAAACACCATATATTTT.

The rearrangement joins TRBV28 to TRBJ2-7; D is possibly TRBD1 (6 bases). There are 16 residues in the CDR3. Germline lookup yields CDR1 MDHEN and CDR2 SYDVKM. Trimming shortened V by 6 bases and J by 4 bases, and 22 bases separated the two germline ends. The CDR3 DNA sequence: TGTGCCAGCAGGCCCCTACAGGGCTCCAACTTGTACGAGCAGTACTTC. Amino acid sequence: CASRPLQGSNLYEQYF. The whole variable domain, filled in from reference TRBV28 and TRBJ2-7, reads DVKVTQSSRYLVKRTGEKVFLECVQDMDHENMFWYRQDPGLGLRLIYFSYDVKMKEKGDIPEGYSVSREKKERFSLILESASTNQTSMYLCASRPLQGSNLYEQYFGPGTRLTVT.

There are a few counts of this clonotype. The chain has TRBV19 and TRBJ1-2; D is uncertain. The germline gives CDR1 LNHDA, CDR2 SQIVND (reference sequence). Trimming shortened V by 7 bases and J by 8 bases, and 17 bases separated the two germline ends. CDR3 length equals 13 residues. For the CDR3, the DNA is TGTGCCAGTACCTCGGGTCGGACCGCGGGCTACACCTTC. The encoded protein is CASTSGRTAGYTF.